Below are 30 T cell receptor beta chains sequenced from a single sample in a study of T-cell reconstitution after alpha-beta-depleted transplantation in children. The TCRbeta library was prepared with unique molecular identifiers. TCRdb reanalysed the PCR reads using MiXCR and keeps one entry per CDR3 protein. The sample carries roughly 350,000 distinct CDR3 sequences, roughly 15% recorded once. This specimen was PBMCs, mostly from graft donor cells, taken 360 days after TCRalphabeta/CD19-depleted stem cell transplant. These receptors were taken from a male patient aged 2-15 years who had a stem cell transplant for acute lymphoblastic leukemia, so the T cells may come from the graft donor.

The chain combines TRBV20-1 with TRBJ1-2, with D maybe TRBD1 (6 bases). Trimming cost V 1 base and J 8 bases, with 8 bases left between them. Germline loops: CDR1 DFQATT, CDR2 SNEGSKA (reference sequence). This CDR3 has 11 amino acids. The CDR3 loop is CSARARGGYTF. In DNA, the CDR3 is TGCAGTGCTAGAGCCAGGGGCGGCTACACCTTC.

The V gene is TRBV7-9, the J gene TRBJ2-1; TRBD2 agrees at 8 bases. Germline V gene lookup returns CDR1 SEHNR and CDR2 FQNEAQ (reference sequence). This CDR3 is 14 amino acids long. V lost 11 bases, J lost 0 bases, and 6 bases stayed unmatched. CDR3 coding DNA: TGTGCCCCGGGGGGGGCCGACTCCTACAATGAGCAGTTCTTC. It yields the protein CAPGGADSYNEQFF.

The V gene is TRBV4-1, the J gene TRBJ2-3; the match to TRBD2 covers 8 bases. Germline CDR1 reads MGHRA; CDR2 reads YSYEKL. Unmatched junction bases numbered 6, after V lost 6 bases and J lost 4 bases. The CDR3 has 14 residues. The CDR3 loop is CASRTLAVADTQYF. CDR3 bases: TGCGCCAGCAGGACACTAGCGGTGGCAGATACGCAGTATTTT.

V usage is TRBV20-1 and J usage is TRBJ1-1, with a tentative D call TRBD1 (6 bases). The germline CDR1 and CDR2 sequences are DFQATT and SNEGSKA (reference sequence). There are 14 residues in the CDR3. The ends were cut back, 2 bases at V and 0 bases at J, with 10 bases in the middle. CDR3 region: CSARRGALNTEAFF. The CDR3, as DNA: TGCAGTGCTAGACGGGGGGCTTTGAACACTGAAGCTTTCTTT.

This clonotype came up a few times. The rearrangement joins TRBV28 to TRBJ1-3, with D unclear. The V gene lost 4 bases and the J gene lost 4 bases, with 23 bases spanning the gap. Germline lookup yields CDR1 MDHEN and CDR2 SYDVKM. There are 18 residues in the CDR3. The chain's CDR3 is CASSSPPGGPRSGNTIYF. DNA of the CDR3: TGTGCCAGCAGTTCCCCTCCGGGAGGACCCAGGTCCGGAAACACCATATATTTT.

This rearrangement joins TRBV18 to TRBJ2-7; D might be TRBD2 (6 bases). This CDR3 spans 13 amino acids. Between the trimmed V and J ends, which lost 3 bases and 5 bases, there was a span of 11 bases. Germline V gene lookup returns CDR1 KGHSH and CDR2 LQKENI. The CDR3 here is CASSPRGFHEQYF. The CDR3 region has the DNA TGTGCCAGCTCACCTCGGGGGTTTCACGAGCAGTACTTC. Variable domain in full (rest from reference TRBV18 and TRBJ2-7): NAGVMQNPRHLVRRRGQEARLRCSPMKGHSHVYWYRQLPEEGLKFMVYLQKENIIDESGMPKERFSAEFPKEGPSILRIQQVVRGDSAAYFCASSPRGFHEQYFGPGTRLTVT.

This clonotype has more than one count but fewer than ten. The chain links TRBV4-3 to TRBJ2-6; D is undetermined. V gave up 0 bases and J gave up 0 bases, with 6 bases separating them. Looked up from germline, CDR1 is LGHNA and CDR2 is YSLEER. The CDR3 consists of 16 residues. CDR3 coding DNA: TGCGCCAGCAGCCAAGAAATCCCCTCTGGGGCCAACGTCCTGACTTTC. Its translation is CASSQEIPSGANVLTF.

J is TRBJ2-1 and V is TRBV24-1; 12 bases match TRBD2. The CDR3 totals 17 residues. Trimming at V came to 4 bases and at J to 4 bases, leaving 7 bases not matched to a gene. The germline V gene encodes CDR1 KGHDR and CDR2 SFDVKD. Here the CDR3 DNA reads TGTGCCACCAGTGACCCCTCTAGCGGGAGGGTTTACAATGAGCAGTTCTTC. It is translated as CATSDPSSGRVYNEQFF.

The chain employs TRBV7-9 and TRBJ2-2; D is perhaps TRBD1 (6 bases). The CDR3 has 13 amino acids. The V gene lost 6 bases and the J gene lost 8 bases, with 13 bases spanning the gap. Per germline, CDR1 SEHNR and CDR2 FQNEAQ (reference sequence). The CDR3 loop is CASRGQSEGELFF. CDR3 DNA sequence: TGTGCCAGCAGGGGACAATCGGAGGGGGAGCTGTTTTTT. Supplemented by reference TRBV7-9 and TRBJ2-2, the full variable domain reads DTGVSQNPRHKITKRGQNVTFRCDPISEHNRLYWYRQTLGQGPEFLTYFQNEAQLEKSRLLSDRFSAERPKGSFSTLEIQRTEQGDSAMYLCASRGQSEGELFFGEGSRLTVL.

This chain joins TRBV21-1 and TRBJ2-7. TRBV21-1 is designated a pseudogene. The CDR3 consists of 16 residues. CDR3: CASSKHRTPSSYEQYF. The CDR3 DNA sequence: TGTGCCAGCAGCAAGCATAGGACCCCAAGCTCCTACGAGCAGTACTTC.

There are a few counts of this clonotype. This chain joins TRBV20-1 and TRBJ2-3, with 7 nucleotides matching TRBD2. CDR3 length equals 15 residues. Germline CDR1 DFQATT, CDR2 SNEGSKA (reference sequence). V lost 3 bases to trimming and J lost 5 bases; unmatched junction nucleotides: 11. The CDR3 region is CSAREYGGGRDTQYF. Written as DNA, the CDR3 is TGCAGTGCTAGGGAGTATGGGGGAGGGCGAGATACGCAGTATTTT.

This clonotype has more than one count but fewer than ten. The V gene is TRBV10-3, the J gene TRBJ2-3, with 10 bases aligning to TRBD2. V lost 8 bases to trimming and J lost 3 bases; unmatched junction nucleotides: 11. The germline V gene encodes CDR1 ENHRY and CDR2 SYGVKD. This CDR3 is 16 amino acids long. CDR3 in amino acids: CAIRLAGARGTDTQYF. The CDR3 region has the DNA TGTGCCATCCGGCTAGCGGGAGCAAGAGGGACAGATACGCAGTATTTT.

V usage is TRBV20-1 and J usage is TRBJ2-5, with D possibly matching TRBD2 (6 bases). Germline CDR1 is DFQATT and CDR2 is SNEGSKA (reference sequence). The CDR3 consists of 17 residues. Trimming removed 1 base from V and 2 bases from J, with 20 bases in between. CDR3 loop: CSARVIGAGTLQETQYF. For the CDR3, the DNA is TGCAGTGCTAGAGTAATAGGGGCAGGGACTTTACAAGAGACCCAGTACTTC.

This clonotype was seen more than once but under ten times. The chain is built from TRBV24-1 and TRBJ1-5; D is unresolved. Germline V gives CDR1 KGHDR, CDR2 SFDVKD. The CDR3 spans 14 residues. Trimming removed 0 bases at V and 5 bases at J, with 7 bases between. In nucleotides, the CDR3 is TGTGCCACCAGTGATTTGCGGGCGGATCAGCCCCAGCATTTT. Translated, it gives CATSDLRADQPQHF.

The chain has TRBV4-1 and TRBJ1-4; D gene ambiguous. Germline V gives CDR1 MGHRA, CDR2 YSYEKL. V was clipped by 1 base and J by 6 bases, with 9 bases between them. The CDR3 spans 14 residues. CDR3 amino acids: CASSQVGLDEKLFF. CDR3 in DNA: TGCGCCAGCAGCCAAGTAGGTCTTGATGAAAAACTGTTTTTT.

This clonotype has a handful of counts. The rearrangement links TRBV5-1 to TRBJ1-2, with a possible D match to TRBD1 (6 bases). V was clipped by 5 bases and J by 2 bases, with 16 bases between them. The CDR3 has 15 residues. CDR1 and CDR2 (germline): SGHRS, YFSETQ. CDR3 loop: CASRPQHQGNYGYTF. The DNA for the CDR3 is TGCGCCAGCAGGCCCCAACACCAGGGGAACTATGGCTACACCTTC. Based on the CDR3 plus reference TRBV5-1 and TRBJ1-2, the full variable domain is KAGVTQTPRYLIKTRGQQVTLSCSPISGHRSVSWYQQTPGQGLQFLFEYFSETQRNKGNFPGRFSGRQFSNSRSEMNVSTLELGDSALYLCASRPQHQGNYGYTFGSGTRLTVV.

This clonotype was observed a single time. The CDR3 bases are TGTGCCAGCAGTTTGAGGAGATTCGGGACCGGGGAGCTGTTTTTT. This codes for CASSLRRFGTGELFF. The chain links TRBV28 to TRBJ2-2; no firm D call. The CDR3 runs 15 residues. V lost 3 bases to trimming and J lost 5 bases, with 13 bases between them. Germline CDR1 MDHEN, CDR2 SYDVKM. The whole variable domain, remainder taken from reference TRBV28 and TRBJ2-2, is DVKVTQSSRYLVKRTGEKVFLECVQDMDHENMFWYRQDPGLGLRLIYFSYDVKMKEKGDIPEGYSVSREKKERFSLILESASTNQTSMYLCASSLRRFGTGELFFGEGSRLTVL.

The CDR3 coding sequence is TGCGCCAGCAGCCAAGTTCCTGGAAACACCATATATTTT. Its translation is CASSQVPGNTIYF. The chain has TRBV4-1 and TRBJ1-3; D gene unclear. Germline V gives CDR1 MGHRA, CDR2 YSYEKL. The CDR3 has 13 residues. Trimming removed 1 base from V and 2 bases from J, with 3 bases in between.

Only a few counts were recorded for this clonotype. This chain uses TRBV20-1 with TRBJ2-7; D may be TRBD1 (5 bases). The germline V and J ends were trimmed by 3 bases and 6 bases, with 18 bases remaining between them. This CDR3 contains 14 residues. Looked up from germline, CDR1 is DFQATT and CDR2 is SNEGSKA (reference sequence). CDR3 in DNA: TGCAGTGCTAGGGACGGGCAAAGGGGTAGCGAGCAGTACTTC. Encoded protein: CSARDGQRGSEQYF.

This clonotype was detected ten times or more. The chain recombines TRBV29-1 with TRBJ2-1, with D unclear. The CDR3 has 12 amino acids. Between the trimmed V and J ends, which lost 2 bases and 3 bases, there was a span of 5 bases. Germline lookup yields CDR1 SQVTM and CDR2 ANQGSEA. This CDR3 reads CSVEKRYNEQFF. The CDR3 region has the DNA TGCAGCGTTGAAAAACGCTACAATGAGCAGTTCTTC.

V usage is TRBV4-2 and J usage is TRBJ1-2; D may be TRBD1 (5 bases). There are 15 residues in the CDR3. The V and J ends lost 0 bases and 7 bases respectively, with 15 bases between them. CDR1 is LGHNA, CDR2 YNFKEQ, per germline. The CDR3, as DNA: TGTGCCAGCAGCCAAGATAGCCAGGGCGTAGGTGGCTACACCTTC. It translates to CASSQDSQGVGGYTF.

This clonotype has a handful of counts. The J gene is TRBJ2-2, the V gene TRBV20-1; TRBD1 is a possible D gene (6 bases). Trimming took 3 bases from V and 3 from J, leaving 17 bases between them. Germline assignment: CDR1 DFQATT and CDR2 SNEGSKA (reference sequence). There are 16 residues in the CDR3. The CDR3 region has the DNA TGCAGTGCTAGGGGTCACAGGGTGTTGGACACCGGGGAGCTGTTTTTT. Protein sequence: CSARGHRVLDTGELFF.

There are a few counts of this clonotype. The chain carries TRBV7-2 and TRBJ1-6; D is unclear. This CDR3 region has 16 residues. Trimming took off 0 bases at V and 7 bases at J, with 13 bases between the two ends. The germline V gene encodes CDR1 SGHTA and CDR2 FQGNSA. CDR3 in amino acids: CASSLAGPVRNSPLHF. CDR3 coding DNA: TGTGCCAGCAGCTTAGCAGGCCCAGTCAGGAATTCACCCCTCCACTTT.

The rearrangement joins TRBV20-1 to TRBJ2-2; perhaps D is TRBD1 or TRBD2 (7 bases each). Germline V lookup: CDR1 DFQATT, CDR2 SNEGSKA (reference sequence). The CDR3 sequence is 19 residues long. Between the trimmed V and J ends, which lost 0 bases and 5 bases, there was a span of 25 bases. Written as DNA, the CDR3 is TGCAGTGCTAGAGATCTAAGGAGCAGGGGGACTAAAGTGACCGGGGAGCTGTTTTTT. This sequence encodes CSARDLRSRGTKVTGELFF.

This clonotype has only a few counts. The V and J genes are TRBV4-1 and TRBJ1-1, with D unresolved. V lost 3 bases, J lost 0 bases, and 8 bases lay in between. Looked up from germline, CDR1 is MGHRA and CDR2 is YSYEKL. The CDR3 sequence is 14 residues long. The CDR3: CASSQVVMNTEAFF. In DNA form, the CDR3 reads TGCGCCAGCAGCCAGGTGGTCATGAACACTGAAGCTTTCTTT.

This clonotype came up many times. This chain uses TRBV12-3 or TRBV12-4 with TRBJ2-7, with TRBD2 as a possible D gene (6 bases). Deletions cut 5 bases from V and 3 bases from J, with 17 bases between. The CDR3 runs to 15 residues. The CDR3 is CASSPGTPQGYEQYF. CDR3 nucleotide sequence: TGTGCCAGCAGTCCCGGGACTCCCCAGGGCTACGAGCAGTACTTC.

CDR3 DNA sequence: TGTGCCAGCAGCTTAGGGGTTGGAGACCTTCGCGATACGCAGTATTTT. It is translated as CASSLGVGDLRDTQYF. The chain recombines TRBV7-6 with TRBJ2-3; D call uncertain. The germline V gene encodes CDR1 SGHVS and CDR2 FNYEAQ. Deletions cut 1 base from V and 6 bases from J, with 17 bases between. This CDR3 is 16 amino acids long.

This clonotype showed up just a few times. The chain recombines TRBV5-6 with TRBJ2-1; possibly TRBD2 for D (5 bases). The CDR3 loop spans 16 amino acids. With 4 bases removed from V and 1 base from J, the gap between germline ends came to 15 bases. In germline, CDR1 is SGHDT, CDR2 YYEEEE. This chain's CDR3 is CASSPEPGYSYNEQFF. The CDR3 bases are TGTGCCAGCAGCCCAGAGCCGGGATATTCCTACAATGAGCAGTTCTTC. Complete variable domain (other parts from reference TRBV5-6 and TRBJ2-1): DAGVTQSPTHLIKTRGQQVTLRCSPKSGHDTVSWYQQALGQGPQFIFQYYEEEERQRGNFPDRFSGHQFPNYSSELNVNALLLGDSALYLCASSPEPGYSYNEQFFGPGTRLTVL.

This clonotype was counted only a few times. Here the CDR3 reads CASSYSNLQGGSYEQYF. Written as DNA, the CDR3 is TGTGCCAGCAGTTACTCGAACCTACAGGGAGGCTCCTACGAGCAGTACTTC. The chain joins TRBV6-2 or TRBV6-3 to TRBJ2-7; the D call may be TRBD1 or TRBD2 (6 bases each). V gave up 0 bases and J gave up 0 bases, with 15 bases separating them. Germline CDR1 is MNHEY and CDR2 is SVGEGT. The CDR3 runs to 17 residues.

The chain joins TRBV19 to TRBJ1-1; 8 nucleotides line up with TRBD1. The CDR3 loop spans 14 amino acids. Trimming took 9 bases from V and 4 from J; bases not matched to a gene: 10. CDR1 is LNHDA, CDR2 SQIVND, per germline (reference sequence). CDR3 coding DNA: TGTGCCAGCGCGGACAGGGCTGGAGGCACTGAAGCTTTCTTT. Protein product: CASADRAGGTEAFF.